Shown below are 14 T cell receptor beta chains from a single sample sequenced in a study of cytomegalovirus exposure and HLA in healthy donors. Sequenced by immunoSEQ multiplex PCR; TCRdb stores in-frame clones only, minus some. The sample lists 130,000 to 150,000 clones; roughly four fifths were seen once. The sequenced sample consisted of PBMCs. The receptors were sampled from a woman aged 25 to 45 in good health and CMV-seronegative.

As regards this clone: At the DNA level, this CDR3 is encoded by other sequences in the same sample as well. The V gene is TRBV9, the J gene TRBJ2-5, with 9 bases lining up with TRBD2. V lost 1 base to trimming and J lost 4 bases; unmatched junction nucleotides: 2. Germline CDR1 SGDLS, CDR2 YYNGEE. CDR3 length: 14 amino acids. CDR3 coding DNA: TGTGCCAGCAGCGTAAGCGGGGGGCGAGAGACCCAGTACTTC. This encodes CASSVSGGRETQYF.

The chain combines TRBV5-4 with TRBJ1-5; D is possibly TRBD1 (6 bases). V shed 2 bases and J shed 10 bases, with 13 bases lying between them. Germline V gene data show CDR1 as SGHNT and CDR2 as YYREEE (reference sequence). This CDR3 has 13 residues. CDR3 amino acids: CASSFNRDEPQHF. In DNA form, the CDR3 reads TGTGCCAGCAGCTTTAACAGGGATGAACCCCAGCATTTT.

This rearrangement joins TRBV6-4 to TRBJ2-2, with TRBD1 matching over 8 bases. J was trimmed by 1 base and V by 6 bases; bases with no gene match: 4. Germline-derived CDR1 and CDR2 are MRHNA and SNTAGT. The CDR3 is 15 residues long. The CDR3 DNA follows: TGTGCCAGCAGCGGACAGGGAGGGAACACCGGGGAGCTGTTTTTT. Amino acids: CASSGQGGNTGELFF.

The chain links TRBV18 to TRBJ2-2; the D gene is possibly TRBD1 (6 bases). Germline V gene lookup returns CDR1 KGHSH and CDR2 LQKENI. The CDR3 is 15 residues long. V dropped 0 bases and J dropped 1 base, with 6 bases sitting between them. CDR3 in amino acids: CASSPPGQNTGELFF. For the CDR3, the DNA is TGTGCCAGCTCACCACCGGGACAGAACACCGGGGAGCTGTTTTTT.

The rearrangement joins TRBV7-3 to TRBJ2-5, with TRBD2 matching 8 bases. This CDR3 has 14 residues. The germline CDR1 and CDR2 sequences are SGHTA and FQGTGA. After removal of 6 bases from V and 9 bases from J, the junction contained 12 bases not matched to a gene. CDR3 loop: CASSDGLAGSAQYF. CDR3 in DNA: TGTGCCAGCAGTGATGGATTAGCGGGATCGGCCCAGTACTTC.

The chain carries TRBV18 and TRBJ2-2; D possibly corresponds to TRBD2 (7 bases). V gave up 3 bases and J gave up 4 bases, with 15 bases separating them. Germline V gene data show CDR1 as KGHSH and CDR2 as LQKENI. This CDR3 comprises 16 residues. Here the CDR3 reads CASSPYREGSTGELFF. Written as DNA, the CDR3 is TGTGCCAGCTCACCCTACAGGGAGGGGAGCACCGGGGAGCTGTTTTTT. The complete variable domain, with remaining parts taken from reference TRBV18 and TRBJ2-2, reads NAGVMQNPRHLVRRRGQEARLRCSPMKGHSHVYWYRQLPEEGLKFMVYLQKENIIDESGMPKERFSAEFPKEGPSILRIQQVVRGDSAAYFCASSPYREGSTGELFFGEGSRLTVL.

Comments on this clone: Compared with germline, one end of the junction differs, possibly owing to a read error. The CDR3 bases are TGTGCTAGCAGCTTATCACTAGCGAACCAAGAGACCCAGTACTTC. This codes for CASSLSLANQETQYF. This chain uses TRBV7-7 with TRBJ2-5, with 7 nucleotides matching TRBD2. The germline gives CDR1 SSHAT, CDR2 FNYEAQ (reference sequence). The CDR3 runs to 15 residues.

This rearrangement joins TRBV6-6 to TRBJ1-6; TRBD1 matches at 8 bases. Germline trimming cut 7 bases from V and 8 bases from J; bases unmatched to any gene: 7. Germline V CDR1 and CDR2: MNHNY, SVGAGI (reference sequence). The CDR3 has 14 residues. The CDR3 loop reads CASKPDRDYSPLHF. CDR3 DNA: TGTGCCAGCAAACCGGACAGGGATTATTCACCCCTCCACTTT.

The chain combines TRBV7-9 with TRBJ2-3; 8 nucleotides align to TRBD2. This CDR3 comprises 16 residues. Per the germline V gene, CDR1 is SEHNR and CDR2 is FQNEAQ (reference sequence). The V segment lost 3 bases and the J segment 0 bases; nucleotides outside the gene matches: 5. CDR3 in DNA: TGTGCCAGCAGCTTGTCAGCGGGGGCAAGCACAGATACGCAGTATTTT. This gives the protein CASSLSAGASTDTQYF.

The chain links TRBV7-4 to TRBJ2-7; 14 bases match TRBD2. Germline trimming cut 4 bases from V and 4 bases from J; bases unmatched to any gene: 9. This CDR3 is 17 amino acids long. CDR1 is SGHVT, CDR2 SQSDAQ, per germline. The CDR3 is CASSSSPGTSGGYEQYF. CDR3 in DNA: TGTGCCAGCAGCTCCTCCCCCGGGACTAGCGGGGGATACGAGCAGTACTTC.

Remarks on this clone: The same CDR3 can be traced to other DNA sequences in this sample. This sequence joins TRBV18 and TRBJ1-1; no clear D. CDR3 length: 13 residues. V was pared by 3 bases and J by 1 base, with 6 bases between. CDR1 is KGHSH and CDR2 is LQKENI in the germline V gene. CDR3 loop: CASSPRGNTEAFF. The CDR3 nucleotides are TGTGCCAGCTCACCGCGAGGGAACACTGAAGCTTTCTTT.

The chain couples TRBV5-6 to TRBJ2-1, with D unclear. The CDR3 has 12 amino acids. Germline CDR1 reads SGHDT; CDR2 reads YYEEEE. Trimming stripped 6 bases from V and 3 bases from J, with 7 bases between. CDR3 amino acids: CASNRGYNEQFF. DNA for the CDR3: TGTGCCAGCAACCGCGGCTACAATGAGCAGTTCTTC.

This clone was recorded once. The rearrangement uses TRBV7-2 and TRBJ1-6; perhaps TRBD1 as D (6 bases). From germline, CDR1 is SGHTA and CDR2 FQGNSA. Trimming removed 1 base at V and 10 bases at J, with 17 bases between. This CDR3 is 16 amino acids long. CDR3 in amino acids: CASSLGGGRVDSPLHF. DNA for the CDR3: TGTGCCAGCAGCTTAGGGGGGGGCAGGGTAGACTCACCCCTCCACTTT.

In DNA form, the CDR3 reads TGTGCCAGTAGTCAGGAAAGGGGCGTCGGAAGGAACACTGAAGCTTTCTTT. Amino acids: CASSQERGVGRNTEAFF. This chain joins TRBV19 and TRBJ1-1; possible D gene TRBD1, 5 bases. The CDR3 is made up of 17 amino acids. Germline CDR1 reads LNHDA; CDR2 reads SQIVND (reference sequence). V lost 5 bases, J lost 1 base, and 20 bases lay in between.